One T cell receptor (beta chain) is described in this entry. Its antigen is unidentified. Produced via immunoSEQ multiplex PCR; TCRdb's table is partial and in-frame only. The profile covers about 110,000 clones, with nearly 97% appearing a single time and approximately 0.67% taken by the ten largest. Trimming took 6 bases from V and 8 from J; bases not matched to a gene: 12. Germline values: CDR1 KGHSH, CDR2 LQKENI. There are 15 residues in the CDR3. The entry originates in a study of cytomegalovirus exposure and HLA in healthy donors. For the study at large: A subsequent analysis reported that the 110 or so validation repertoires were produced on the same platform that had also been used for the roughly 670 first-cohort repertoires.

Study-wide results and caveats: Clusters of TCRs from the first cohort tended to co-occur in the roughly 120 validation repertoires (as a later analysis found). Cytomegalovirus-associated status was assigned to 150 or so TCR beta chains. Rare TCR sequences predominated, though certain public TCRs were found in many donors.

The J gene is TRBJ1-4, the V gene TRBV18; TRBD1 matches at 7 bases. The receptor was derived from a woman younger than 35 in good health and CMV-seronegative. The source material was PBMCs. The CDR3 sequence is CASSPTGNGVEKLFF. The DNA for the CDR3 is TGTGCCAGCTCGCCGACAGGGAACGGGGTAGAAAAACTGTTTTTT.